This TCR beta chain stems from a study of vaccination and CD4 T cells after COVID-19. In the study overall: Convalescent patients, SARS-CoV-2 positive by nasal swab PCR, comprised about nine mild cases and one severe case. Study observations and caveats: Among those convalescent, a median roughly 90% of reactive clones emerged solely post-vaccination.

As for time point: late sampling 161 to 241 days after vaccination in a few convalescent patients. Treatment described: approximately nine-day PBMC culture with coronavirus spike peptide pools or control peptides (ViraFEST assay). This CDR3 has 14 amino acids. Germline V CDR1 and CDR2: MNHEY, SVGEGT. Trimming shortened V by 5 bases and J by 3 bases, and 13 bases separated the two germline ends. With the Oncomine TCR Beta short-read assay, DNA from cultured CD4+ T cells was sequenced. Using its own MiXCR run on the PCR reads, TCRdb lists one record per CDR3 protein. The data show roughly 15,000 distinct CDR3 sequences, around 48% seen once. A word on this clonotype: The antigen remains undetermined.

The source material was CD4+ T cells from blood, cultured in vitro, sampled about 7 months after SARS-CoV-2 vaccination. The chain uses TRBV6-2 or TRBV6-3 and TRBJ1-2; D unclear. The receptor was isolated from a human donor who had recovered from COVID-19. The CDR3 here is CASSRSGTHYGYTF. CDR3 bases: TGTGCCAGCAGTCGCTCAGGCACCCACTATGGCTACACCTTC.